This section outlines one TCR beta chain sequence together with its context. TCRdb's table, derived via immunoSEQ multiplex PCR, lists solely in-frame clones and lacks some. The repertoire has about 670,000 clones, around 89% of them found once; the top ten carry roughly 0.25%. The data were taken from a study of blood T cell repertoires in COVID-19. Study-level background: Italy, Spain and the United States were the sources of the convalescent and acute COVID-19 samples. In each case, the material was cDNA or gDNA derived from T cells, B-cell-depleted T cells, or PBMCs.

The CDR3 is 15 amino acids. The germline V gene has CDR1 SGHDT and CDR2 YYEEEE. V was clipped by 2 bases and J by 7 bases; unmatched bases: 9. This TCR derives from a woman aged 18 to 35 with acute or convalescent COVID-19. The chain uses TRBV5-6 and TRBJ2-7, with 10 bases lining up with TRBD1. Material for sequencing was peripheral blood. The DNA for the CDR3 is TGTGCCAGCAGCTTCGGTGTTGGACAGGGGGGTGAGCAGTACTTC. It codes for CASSFGVGQGGEQYF.